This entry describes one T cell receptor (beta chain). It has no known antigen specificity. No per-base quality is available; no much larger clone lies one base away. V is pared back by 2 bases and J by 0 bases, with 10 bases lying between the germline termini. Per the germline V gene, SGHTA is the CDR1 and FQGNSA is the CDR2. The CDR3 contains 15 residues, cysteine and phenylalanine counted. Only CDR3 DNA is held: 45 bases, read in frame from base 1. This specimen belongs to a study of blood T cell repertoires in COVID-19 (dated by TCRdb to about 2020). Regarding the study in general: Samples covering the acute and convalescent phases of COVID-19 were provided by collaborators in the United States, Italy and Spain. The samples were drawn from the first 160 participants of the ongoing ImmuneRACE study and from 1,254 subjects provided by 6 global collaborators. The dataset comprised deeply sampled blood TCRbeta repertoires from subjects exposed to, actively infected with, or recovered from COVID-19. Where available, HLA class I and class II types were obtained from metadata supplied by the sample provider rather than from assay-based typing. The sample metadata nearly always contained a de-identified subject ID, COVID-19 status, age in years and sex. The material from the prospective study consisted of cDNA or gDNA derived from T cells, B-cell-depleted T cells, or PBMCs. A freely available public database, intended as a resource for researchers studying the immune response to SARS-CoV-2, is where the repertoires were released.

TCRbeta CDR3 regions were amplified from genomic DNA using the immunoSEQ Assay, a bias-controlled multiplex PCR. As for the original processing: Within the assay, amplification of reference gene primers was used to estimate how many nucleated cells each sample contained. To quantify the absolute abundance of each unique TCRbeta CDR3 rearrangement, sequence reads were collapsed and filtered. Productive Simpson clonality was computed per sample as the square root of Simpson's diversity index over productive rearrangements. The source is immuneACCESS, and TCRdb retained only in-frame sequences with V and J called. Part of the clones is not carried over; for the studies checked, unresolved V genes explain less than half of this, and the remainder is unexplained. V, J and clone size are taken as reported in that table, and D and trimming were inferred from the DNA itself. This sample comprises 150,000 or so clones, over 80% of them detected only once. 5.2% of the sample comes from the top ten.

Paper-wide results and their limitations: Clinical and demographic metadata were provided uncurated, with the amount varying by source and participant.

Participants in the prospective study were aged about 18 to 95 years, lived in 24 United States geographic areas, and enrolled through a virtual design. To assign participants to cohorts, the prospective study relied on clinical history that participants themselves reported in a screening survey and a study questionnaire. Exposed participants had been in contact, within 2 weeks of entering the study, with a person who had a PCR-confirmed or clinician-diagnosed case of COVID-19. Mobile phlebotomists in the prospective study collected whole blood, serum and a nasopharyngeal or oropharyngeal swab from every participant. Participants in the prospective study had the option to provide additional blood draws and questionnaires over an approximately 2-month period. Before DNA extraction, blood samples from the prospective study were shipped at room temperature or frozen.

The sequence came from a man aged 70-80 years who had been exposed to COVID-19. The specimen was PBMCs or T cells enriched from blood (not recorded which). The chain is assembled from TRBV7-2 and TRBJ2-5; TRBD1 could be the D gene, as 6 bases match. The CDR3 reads CASSLSQGYQETQYF. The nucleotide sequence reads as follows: TGTGCCAGCAGCTTAAGTCAGGGGTACCAAGAGACCCAGTACTTC.